Shown below are 28 T cell receptor beta chains from a single sample sequenced in a study of identical twins. A single record per CDR3 protein comes from TCRdb applying MiXCR to the 5' RACE reads. The sample includes about 570,000 distinct CDR3 sequences, more than 9% of them seen just once. The sample was also linked to a second study, of yellow fever vaccine responses in identical twins.

Sequencing was performed on PBMCs. Source of these receptors: a young woman in good health.

This rearrangement joins TRBV5-1 to TRBJ2-1; the match to TRBD1 covers 10 bases. V lost 2 bases to trimming and J lost 3 bases; unmatched junction nucleotides: 5. CDR3 length: 16 residues. CDR1 is SGHRS, CDR2 YFSETQ, per germline. CDR3 sequence: CASSFGDRGFYNEQFF. The CDR3 nucleotides are TGCGCCAGCAGCTTTGGGGACAGGGGCTTCTACAATGAGCAGTTCTTC.

This clonotype was detected many times. V gene TRBV5-5 combines with J gene TRBJ1-5, with D possibly being TRBD1 (5 bases). Germline values: CDR1 SGHKS, CDR2 YYEKEE (reference sequence). The V gene lost 4 bases and the J gene lost 2 bases, with 19 bases spanning the gap. The CDR3 consists of 17 residues. CDR3 protein: CASSPTPGKGGNQPQHF. In nucleotides, the CDR3 is TGTGCCAGCAGCCCAACACCGGGGAAAGGGGGCAATCAGCCCCAGCATTTT.

This clonotype was recorded a few times. The genes are TRBV27 and TRBJ2-1, with D perhaps TRBD1 (6 bases). In germline, CDR1 is MNHEY, CDR2 SMNVEV (reference sequence). The CDR3 loop spans 13 amino acids. V gave up 6 bases and J gave up 7 bases, with 13 bases separating them. The CDR3 nucleotides are TGTGCCAGCAGGCGTACAGGGAGTAATGAGCAGTTCTTC. Translated, it gives CASRRTGSNEQFF.

The chain joins TRBV5-1 to TRBJ2-3; D is ambiguous. This CDR3 is built from 13 residues. Germline CDR1 reads SGHRS; CDR2 reads YFSETQ. V was cut by 4 bases and J by 6 bases, with 12 bases left in between. CDR3 loop: CASSPLVSDTQYF. CDR3 nucleotide sequence: TGCGCCAGCAGCCCCCTAGTTTCCGATACGCAGTATTTT.

The CDR3 protein is CASSLDQRRNTGELFF. DNA for the CDR3: TGTGCCAGCAGCCTTGATCAGCGGAGGAACACCGGGGAGCTGTTTTTT. This rearrangement joins TRBV14 to TRBJ2-2; TRBD2 is a possible D gene (5 bases). This CDR3 is built from 16 residues. The V and J ends lost 4 bases and 1 base respectively, with 13 bases between them. Germline CDR1 and CDR2: SGHDN and FVKESK.

This chain joins TRBV2 and TRBJ2-5; D is unclear. Between the trimmed V and J ends, which lost 7 bases and 5 bases, there was a span of 23 bases. The CDR3 length is 16 residues. Germline loops: CDR1 SNHLY, CDR2 FYNNEI. CDR3 nucleotide sequence: TGTGCCAGCATACAAGGCGGTGCGCACGGAAGGGAGACCCAGTACTTC. Protein sequence: CASIQGGAHGRETQYF.

The chain is built from TRBV7-6 and TRBJ2-1; 9 positions agree with TRBD2. The CDR3 is made up of 17 amino acids. Germline lookup yields CDR1 SGHVS and CDR2 FNYEAQ. J gave up 6 bases and V 1 base, and 10 bases lay outside the gene matches. CDR3 protein: CASSLVAGTSHLNEQFF. Written as DNA, the CDR3 is TGTGCCAGCAGCTTAGTGGCCGGGACTAGCCACCTCAATGAGCAGTTCTTC.

The chain carries TRBV12-3 or TRBV12-4 and TRBJ2-7, with TRBD1 as a possible D gene (6 bases). This CDR3 contains 14 residues. V was clipped by 6 bases and J by 0 bases, with 12 bases between them. The CDR3 protein is CASRPRGSSYEQYF. The CDR3 nucleotides are TGTGCCAGCAGACCCAGGGGAAGCTCCTACGAGCAGTACTTC.

This clonotype was observed a handful of times. The chain joins TRBV10-2 to TRBJ2-2; 12 bases are shared with TRBD2. This CDR3 is 17 amino acids long. Germline CDR1 WSHSY, CDR2 SAAADI. With V trimmed by 7 bases and J by 7 bases, 13 bases remained unmatched. The CDR3 loop reads CASNEGLAGPGSGELFF. CDR3 DNA: TGCGCCAGCAACGAGGGACTAGCGGGCCCTGGGAGCGGGGAGCTGTTTTTT.

This clonotype has ten or more counts. This chain links TRBV12-3 or TRBV12-4 with TRBJ1-1; 10 bases align to TRBD1. The CDR3 is 15 residues long. V dropped 4 bases and J dropped 5; count of bases not matched to a gene: 7. The CDR3 is CASSWDRGKETEAFF. As DNA, the CDR3 is TGTGCCAGCAGTTGGGACAGGGGCAAGGAGACTGAAGCTTTCTTT.

The rearrangement uses TRBV6-5 and TRBJ2-7; 7 bases fit TRBD2. Germline-derived CDR1 and CDR2 are MNHEY and SVGAGI. CDR3 length: 17 amino acids. V lost 2 bases to trimming and J lost 0 bases; unmatched junction nucleotides: 10. CDR3 nucleotides: TGTGCCAGCAGTTACCGCCCCACTAGCGCGAGCTCCTACGAGCAGTACTTC. Its protein is CASSYRPTSASSYEQYF.

This clonotype was seen more than once but under ten times. The V call is TRBV19, the J call TRBJ2-1; 9 bases align to TRBD1. CDR1 LNHDA and CDR2 SQIVND come from the germline V gene (reference sequence). CDR3 size: 16 residues. J lost 5 bases, V lost 4 bases, and 9 bases had no gene match. CDR3 in DNA: TGTGCCAGTAGTAGGACACAGGGGGCCACCAACAATGAGCAGTTCTTC. As protein: CASSRTQGATNNEQFF. Drawing the rest from reference TRBV19 and TRBJ2-1, the complete variable domain is DGGITQSPKYLFRKEGQNVTLSCEQNLNHDAMYWYRQDPGQGLRLIYYSQIVNDFQKGDIAEGYSVSREKKESFPLTVTSAQKNPTAFYLCASSRTQGATNNEQFFGPGTRLTVL.

V usage is TRBV5-1 and J usage is TRBJ2-1; a weak D match, TRBD1 (6 bases). V was shortened by 2 bases and J by 6 bases, with 12 bases between the two germline ends. CDR3 length equals 14 residues. The germline V gene has CDR1 SGHRS and CDR2 YFSETQ. The CDR3 DNA sequence: TGCGCCAGCAGCTTCCAGACAGGAAGCAATGAGCAGTTCTTC. Amino acids: CASSFQTGSNEQFF.

This chain links TRBV6-1 with TRBJ1-1, with TRBD1 matching 9 bases. The CDR3 sequence is 14 residues long. V was pared by 4 bases and J by 3 bases, with 3 bases of the junction left unmatched. Germline CDR1 MNHNS, CDR2 SASEGT. The CDR3 is CASSAGTGHTEAFF. In DNA, the CDR3 is TGTGCCAGCAGTGCCGGGACAGGGCACACTGAAGCTTTCTTT.

This clonotype was observed many times. The gene calls are TRBV12-3 or TRBV12-4 and TRBJ2-3; D might be TRBD1 or TRBD2, each matching 5 bases. Trimming took off 8 bases at V and 0 bases at J, with 18 bases between the two ends. This CDR3 has 16 amino acids. This chain's CDR3 is CASDTFEGSSTDTQYF. CDR3 nucleotide sequence: TGTGCCAGCGACACTTTCGAGGGGAGTAGCACAGATACGCAGTATTTT.

This clonotype has a handful of counts. Here the CDR3 DNA reads TGTGCCAGCAGTCCAAGCCTCTGGGGAGTGAACACCGGGGAGCTGTTTTTT. Translation: CASSPSLWGVNTGELFF. This chain joins TRBV27 and TRBJ2-2, with a weak D call TRBD2 (5 bases). The CDR3 sequence is 17 residues long. CDR1 is MNHEY, CDR2 SMNVEV, per germline (reference sequence). Trimming cost V 5 bases and J 1 base, with 17 bases left between them.

This clonotype was seen at least ten times. The rearrangement uses TRBV3-1 and TRBJ1-5; a weak D match, TRBD1 (6 bases). CDR3 length equals 15 residues. Germline V lookup: CDR1 LGHDT, CDR2 YNNKEL (reference sequence). Trimming removed 2 bases at V and 6 bases at J, with 14 bases between. This CDR3 is CASSQLGRGGQPQHF. CDR3 bases: TGTGCCAGCAGCCAATTAGGCAGGGGCGGTCAGCCCCAGCATTTT.

The genes are TRBV4-2 and TRBJ2-6, with TRBD2 as a possible D gene (6 bases). The CDR3 covers 18 residues. Trimming left V 3 bases short and J 2 bases short, with 17 bases between. CDR1 and CDR2 from the germline V gene are LGHNA and YNFKEQ. CDR3 region: CASSQLSAGRAGANVLTF. DNA of the CDR3: TGTGCCAGCAGCCAGCTCTCAGCGGGTAGGGCTGGGGCCAACGTCCTGACTTTC.

This clonotype was seen repeatedly, ten times or more. The chain carries TRBV25-1 and TRBJ2-1; D unclear. There are 11 residues in the CDR3. Germline CDR1 is MGHDK and CDR2 is SYGVNS. The V end lost 4 bases, the J end lost 14 bases, and 12 bases lay between the germline ends. In DNA form, the CDR3 reads TGTGCCAGCAGTGCCGGAGTGGGAAAGTTCTTC. Protein product: CASSAGVGKFF.

This rearrangement joins TRBV7-2 to TRBJ2-4; 9 bases match TRBD1. CDR1 SGHTA and CDR2 FQGNSA come from the germline V gene. This CDR3 is 19 amino acids long. Trimming cost V 0 bases and J 1 base; bases outside gene matches: 10. CDR3 DNA: TGTGCCAGCAGCTTAGCCGGGACAGGGATGAGGGCGGCCAAAAACATTCAGTACTTC. Protein sequence: CASSLAGTGMRAAKNIQYF.

This chain connects TRBV7-8 to TRBJ2-5; possibly TRBD2 for D (6 bases). Germline V CDR1 and CDR2: SGHVS, FQNEAQ. The CDR3 runs to 15 residues. V was trimmed by 5 bases and J by 5 bases, leaving 18 bases between them. The CDR3 region is CASSPSGGDGETQYF. The CDR3, as DNA: TGTGCCAGCAGCCCCAGTGGAGGGGACGGTGAGACCCAGTACTTC.

This clonotype was detected only a few times. V and J are TRBV27 and TRBJ2-5; 9 nucleotides line up with TRBD2. V lost 1 base, J lost 5 bases, and 5 bases stayed unmatched. The CDR3 runs 15 residues. CDR1 and CDR2 from the germline V gene are MNHEY and SMNVEV (reference sequence). This chain's CDR3 is CASSLLREGGETQYF. The CDR3 DNA reads TGTGCCAGCAGTTTATTGCGGGAGGGGGGGGAGACCCAGTACTTC.

This clonotype was detected a few times. V usage is TRBV9 and J usage is TRBJ2-5, with D hard to call. V lost 0 bases, J lost 1 base, and 4 bases lay in between. Germline assignment: CDR1 SGDLS and CDR2 YYNGEE. This CDR3 is 13 amino acids long. Here the CDR3 DNA reads TGTGCCAGCAGCGTAGACACCCAAGAGACCCAGTACTTC. The encoded protein is CASSVDTQETQYF. Combining the CDR3 with reference TRBV9 and TRBJ2-5 gives the whole variable domain DSGVTQTPKHLITATGQRVTLRCSPRSGDLSVYWYQQSLDQGLQFLIQYYNGEERAKGNILERFSAQQFPDLHSELNLSSLELGDSALYFCASSVDTQETQYFGPGTRLLVL.

In this sample, this clonotype turned up many times. The chain carries TRBV2 and TRBJ2-7; possible D gene TRBD1, 6 bases. The V gene lost 5 bases and the J gene lost 3 bases, with 14 bases spanning the gap. The CDR3 runs to 14 residues. The germline V gene encodes CDR1 SNHLY and CDR2 FYNNEI. CDR3 coding DNA: TGTGCCAGCAGTCGTCCGGGACACCTCTACGAGCAGTACTTC. This translates into CASSRPGHLYEQYF.

The chain couples TRBV7-6 to TRBJ1-4, with D hard to call. The CDR3 has 17 residues. The V gene lost 5 bases and the J gene lost 4 bases, with 20 bases spanning the gap. Germline V gene data show CDR1 as SGHVS and CDR2 as FNYEAQ. CDR3 in amino acids: CASSPGGLRANNEKLFF. CDR3 sequence (DNA): TGTGCCAGCAGCCCCGGCGGACTCCGAGCAAATAATGAAAAACTGTTTTTT.

The V and J genes are TRBV2 and TRBJ2-1; 8 bases are shared with TRBD1. The V gene's germline CDR1 is SNHLY and CDR2 FYNNEI. CDR3 length: 14 residues. The V segment lost 6 bases and the J segment 6 bases; nucleotides outside the gene matches: 7. The CDR3 bases are TGTGCCAGCAGCTGGACAGGGTTAATCAATGAGCAGTTCTTC. Amino acids: CASSWTGLINEQFF.

This clonotype was recorded many times. The genes are TRBV24-1 and TRBJ2-1; 13 positions match TRBD2. This CDR3 has 16 residues. V shed 5 bases and J 8 bases; nucleotides not matched to a gene: 8. Germline assignment: CDR1 KGHDR and CDR2 SFDVKD. The CDR3 region is CATSGQLAGGRDEQFF. The CDR3 DNA reads as TGTGCCACCAGTGGCCAACTAGCGGGAGGGCGGGATGAGCAGTTCTTC.

The rearrangement uses TRBV9 and TRBJ2-2; the D is unclear. CDR1 is SGDLS and CDR2 is YYNGEE in the germline V gene. Trimming pared 0 bases from V and 6 bases from J, leaving 6 bases between. This CDR3 spans 13 amino acids. CDR3 in DNA: TGTGCCAGCAGCGTAGGGGGTGCCGGGGAGCTGTTTTTT. It codes for CASSVGGAGELFF.